This record concerns one T cell receptor beta chain sequence. Each sample gave at least 7 million isolated PBMCs. Through a sample-barcoded 5' primer and a J-beta primer mix, a second PCR was run for roughly 6 to 11 cycles. Each single sample gave us at least 3 million CDR3-containing paired-end reads. TCRdb re-analysed the 5' RACE reads in MiXCR, keeping a single row per CDR3 protein. Among over 950,000 distinct CDR3 sequences listed, roughly 47% were seen once. This entry belongs to a study of blood T cells in healthy people across ages. Trimming took 1 base from V and 10 from J; bases not matched to a gene: 13. Germline CDR1 reads SGHVS; CDR2 reads FQNEAQ. The CDR3 is made up of 16 amino acids.

The V and J genes are TRBV7-8 and TRBJ2-1, with 7 positions matching TRBD2. The sample consisted of blood. The receptor was derived from a woman aged 60-70 years in good health. CDR3 protein: CASSLDVGGPSGEQFF. DNA for the CDR3: TGTGCCAGCAGCTTAGACGTGGGAGGGCCCTCGGGGGAGCAGTTCTTC.